Described below is a single T cell receptor beta chain sequence and its context. This entry belongs to a study of blood T cell repertoires in COVID-19. Study information: Acute and convalescent COVID-19 samples came from the United States, Italy and Spain.

Enrolled during active infection, Seattle patients were then followed longitudinally. The CDR3 runs to 16 residues. The V gene end was trimmed by 2 bases and the J gene end by 7 bases; junction bases not matched to a gene: 11. Germline loops: CDR1 KGHSH, CDR2 LQKENI. Profiling relied on immunoSEQ multiplex PCR, and the TCRdb table lists in-frame clones only, not all of them. The table has about 420,000 clones, over 85% seen once. Sequenced input: peripheral blood. This TCR derives from a man younger than 35 with COVID-19, enrolled during active disease. V gene TRBV18 combines with J gene TRBJ1-2, with 9 bases lining up with TRBD1. CDR3 loop: CASSPSTGQGIFGYTF. CDR3 coding DNA: TGTGCCAGCTCACCAAGCACCGGACAGGGGATTTTTGGCTACACCTTC. Drawing the rest from reference TRBV18 and TRBJ1-2, the complete variable domain is NAGVMQNPRHLVRRRGQEARLRCSPMKGHSHVYWYRQLPEEGLKFMVYLQKENIIDESGMPKERFSAEFPKEGPSILRIQQVVRGDSAAYFCASSPSTGQGIFGYTFGSGTRLTVV.